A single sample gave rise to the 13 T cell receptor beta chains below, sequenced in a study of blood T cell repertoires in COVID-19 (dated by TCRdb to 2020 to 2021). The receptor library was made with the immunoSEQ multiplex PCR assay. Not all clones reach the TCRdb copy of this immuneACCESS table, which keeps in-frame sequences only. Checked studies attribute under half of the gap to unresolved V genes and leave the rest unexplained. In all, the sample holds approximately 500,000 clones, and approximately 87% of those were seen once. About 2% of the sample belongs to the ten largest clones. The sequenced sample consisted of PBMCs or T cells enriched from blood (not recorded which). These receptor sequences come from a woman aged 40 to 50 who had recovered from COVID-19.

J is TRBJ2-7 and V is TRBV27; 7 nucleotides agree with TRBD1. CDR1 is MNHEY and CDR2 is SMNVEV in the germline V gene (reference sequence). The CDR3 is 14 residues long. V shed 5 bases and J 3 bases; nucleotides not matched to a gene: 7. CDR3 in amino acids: CASSPRTGHYEQYF. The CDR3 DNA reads TGTGCCAGCAGTCCGCGGACAGGCCACTACGAGCAGTACTTC.

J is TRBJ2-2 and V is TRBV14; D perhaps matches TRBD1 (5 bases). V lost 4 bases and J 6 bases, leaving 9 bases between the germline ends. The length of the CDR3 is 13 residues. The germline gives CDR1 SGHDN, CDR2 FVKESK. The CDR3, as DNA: TGTGCCAGCAGCCCAGGGTTCGCCGGGGAGCTGTTTTTT. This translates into CASSPGFAGELFF. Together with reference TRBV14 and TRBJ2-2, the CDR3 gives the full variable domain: EAGVTQFPSHSVIEKGQTVTLRCDPISGHDNLYWYRRVMGKEIKFLLHFVKESKQDESGMPNNRFLAERTGGTYSTLKVQPAELEDSGVYFCASSPGFAGELFFGEGSRLTVL.

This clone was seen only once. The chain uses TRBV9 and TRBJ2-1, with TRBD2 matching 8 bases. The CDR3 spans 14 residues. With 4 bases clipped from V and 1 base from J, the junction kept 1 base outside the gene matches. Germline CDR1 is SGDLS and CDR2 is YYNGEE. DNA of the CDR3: TGTGCCAGCAGCCCGGGAGGGTCCTACAATGAGCAGTTCTTC. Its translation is CASSPGGSYNEQFF.

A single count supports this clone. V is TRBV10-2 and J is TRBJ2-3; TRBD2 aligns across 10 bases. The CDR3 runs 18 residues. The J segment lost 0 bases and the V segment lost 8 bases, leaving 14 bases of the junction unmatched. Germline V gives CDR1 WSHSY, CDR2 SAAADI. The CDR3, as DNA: TGCGCCAGCTGTGGACTAGCGGAGAGATCTCCTAGCACAGATACGCAGTATTTT. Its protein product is CASCGLAERSPSTDTQYF.

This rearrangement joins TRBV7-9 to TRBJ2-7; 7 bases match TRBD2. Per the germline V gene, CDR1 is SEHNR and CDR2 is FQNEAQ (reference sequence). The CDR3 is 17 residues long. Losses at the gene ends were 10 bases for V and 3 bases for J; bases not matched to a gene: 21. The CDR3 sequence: CATSKARWREPNYEQYF. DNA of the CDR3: TGTGCCACCTCCAAAGCCCGATGGCGGGAGCCCAACTACGAGCAGTACTTC.

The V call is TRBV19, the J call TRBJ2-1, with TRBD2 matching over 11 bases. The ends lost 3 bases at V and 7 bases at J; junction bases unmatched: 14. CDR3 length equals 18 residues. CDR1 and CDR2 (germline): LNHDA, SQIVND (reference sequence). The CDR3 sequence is CASSIRVGGRLAGNEQFF. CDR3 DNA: TGTGCCAGTAGTATTAGAGTTGGAGGGAGACTAGCGGGAAATGAGCAGTTCTTC.

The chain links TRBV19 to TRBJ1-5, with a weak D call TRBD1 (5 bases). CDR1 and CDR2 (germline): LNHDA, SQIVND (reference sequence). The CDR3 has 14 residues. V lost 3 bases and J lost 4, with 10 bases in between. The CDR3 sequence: CASSISGSNQPQHF. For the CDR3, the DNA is TGTGCCAGTAGTATTTCAGGGTCGAATCAGCCCCAGCATTTT.

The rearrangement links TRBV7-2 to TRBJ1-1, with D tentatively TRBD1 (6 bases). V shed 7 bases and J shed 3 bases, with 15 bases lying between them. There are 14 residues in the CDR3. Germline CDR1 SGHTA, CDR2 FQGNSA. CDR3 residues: CASTPGGAYTEAFF. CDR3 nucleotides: TGTGCCAGCACCCCCGGGGGGGCGTACACTGAAGCTTTCTTT.

CDR3 in DNA: TGTGCCAGCAGCTCTCGACAGTATGGCTACACCTTC. It is translated as CASSSRQYGYTF. The rearrangement links TRBV27 to TRBJ1-2; TRBD1 is a possible D gene (5 bases). Per the germline V gene, CDR1 is MNHEY and CDR2 is SMNVEV (reference sequence). Trimming removed 6 bases from V and 5 bases from J, with 10 bases in between. CDR3 length: 12 amino acids.

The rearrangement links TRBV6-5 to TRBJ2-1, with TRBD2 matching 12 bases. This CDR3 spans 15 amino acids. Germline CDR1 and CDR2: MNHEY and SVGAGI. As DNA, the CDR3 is TGTGCTTCGGGGCTAGCGGGAGGGAACGACAATGAGCAGTTCTTC. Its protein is CASGLAGGNDNEQFF.

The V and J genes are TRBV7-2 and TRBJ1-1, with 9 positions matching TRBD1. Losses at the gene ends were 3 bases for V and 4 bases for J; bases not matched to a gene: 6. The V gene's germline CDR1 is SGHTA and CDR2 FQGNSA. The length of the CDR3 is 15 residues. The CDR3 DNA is TGTGCCAGCAGCTTTACTCCGACAGGGGGCACTGAAGCTTTCTTT. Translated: CASSFTPTGGTEAFF.

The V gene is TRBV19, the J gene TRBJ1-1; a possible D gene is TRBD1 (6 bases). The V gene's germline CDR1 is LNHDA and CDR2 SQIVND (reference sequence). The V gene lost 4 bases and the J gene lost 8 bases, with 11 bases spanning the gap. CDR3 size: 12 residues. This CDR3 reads CASSTQTGEAFF. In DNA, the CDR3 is TGTGCCAGTAGTACACAAACAGGGGAAGCTTTCTTT.

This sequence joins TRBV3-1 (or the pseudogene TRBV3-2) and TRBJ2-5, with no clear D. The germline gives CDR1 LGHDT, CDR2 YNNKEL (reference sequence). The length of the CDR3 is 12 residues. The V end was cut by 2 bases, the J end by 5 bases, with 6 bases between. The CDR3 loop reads CASSQFRETQYF. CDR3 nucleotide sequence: TGTGCCAGCAGCCAATTCCGTGAGACCCAGTACTTC.